This TCR beta chain was sequenced in a study of blood T cells in healthy people across ages. Turning to the study itself: About one barcoded beta molecule was captured per two T cells (by template switching). Study-level points and caveats: A roughly linear age-dependent decrease characterized TCR beta diversity per million T cells.

The people who gave samples were healthy Caucasians from Russia, aged about 6 to 100. A second PCR of 7 to 11 cycles used a sample-barcoded 5' primer and a J-beta primer mix. Every individual sample yielded 2.5 million or more paired-end reads (each containing CDR3). TCRdb analysed the 5' RACE reads with MiXCR anew, one entry per CDR3 protein. The sample contains over 1,500,000 distinct CDR3 sequences, 49% of which appear only once. Concerning this clonotype: The antigen is not known.

The CDR3 has 14 residues. Germline CDR1 is SEHNR and CDR2 is FQNEAQ (reference sequence). Trimming cost V 11 bases and J 0 bases, with 15 bases left between them. This clonotype was sampled from a middle-aged woman in good health. This rearrangement joins TRBV7-9 to TRBJ2-3; D gene ambiguous. Sequences were obtained from blood. CDR3 sequence: CAAQGIISTDTQYF. The DNA for the CDR3 is TGTGCCGCCCAAGGGATAATAAGCACAGATACGCAGTATTTT.